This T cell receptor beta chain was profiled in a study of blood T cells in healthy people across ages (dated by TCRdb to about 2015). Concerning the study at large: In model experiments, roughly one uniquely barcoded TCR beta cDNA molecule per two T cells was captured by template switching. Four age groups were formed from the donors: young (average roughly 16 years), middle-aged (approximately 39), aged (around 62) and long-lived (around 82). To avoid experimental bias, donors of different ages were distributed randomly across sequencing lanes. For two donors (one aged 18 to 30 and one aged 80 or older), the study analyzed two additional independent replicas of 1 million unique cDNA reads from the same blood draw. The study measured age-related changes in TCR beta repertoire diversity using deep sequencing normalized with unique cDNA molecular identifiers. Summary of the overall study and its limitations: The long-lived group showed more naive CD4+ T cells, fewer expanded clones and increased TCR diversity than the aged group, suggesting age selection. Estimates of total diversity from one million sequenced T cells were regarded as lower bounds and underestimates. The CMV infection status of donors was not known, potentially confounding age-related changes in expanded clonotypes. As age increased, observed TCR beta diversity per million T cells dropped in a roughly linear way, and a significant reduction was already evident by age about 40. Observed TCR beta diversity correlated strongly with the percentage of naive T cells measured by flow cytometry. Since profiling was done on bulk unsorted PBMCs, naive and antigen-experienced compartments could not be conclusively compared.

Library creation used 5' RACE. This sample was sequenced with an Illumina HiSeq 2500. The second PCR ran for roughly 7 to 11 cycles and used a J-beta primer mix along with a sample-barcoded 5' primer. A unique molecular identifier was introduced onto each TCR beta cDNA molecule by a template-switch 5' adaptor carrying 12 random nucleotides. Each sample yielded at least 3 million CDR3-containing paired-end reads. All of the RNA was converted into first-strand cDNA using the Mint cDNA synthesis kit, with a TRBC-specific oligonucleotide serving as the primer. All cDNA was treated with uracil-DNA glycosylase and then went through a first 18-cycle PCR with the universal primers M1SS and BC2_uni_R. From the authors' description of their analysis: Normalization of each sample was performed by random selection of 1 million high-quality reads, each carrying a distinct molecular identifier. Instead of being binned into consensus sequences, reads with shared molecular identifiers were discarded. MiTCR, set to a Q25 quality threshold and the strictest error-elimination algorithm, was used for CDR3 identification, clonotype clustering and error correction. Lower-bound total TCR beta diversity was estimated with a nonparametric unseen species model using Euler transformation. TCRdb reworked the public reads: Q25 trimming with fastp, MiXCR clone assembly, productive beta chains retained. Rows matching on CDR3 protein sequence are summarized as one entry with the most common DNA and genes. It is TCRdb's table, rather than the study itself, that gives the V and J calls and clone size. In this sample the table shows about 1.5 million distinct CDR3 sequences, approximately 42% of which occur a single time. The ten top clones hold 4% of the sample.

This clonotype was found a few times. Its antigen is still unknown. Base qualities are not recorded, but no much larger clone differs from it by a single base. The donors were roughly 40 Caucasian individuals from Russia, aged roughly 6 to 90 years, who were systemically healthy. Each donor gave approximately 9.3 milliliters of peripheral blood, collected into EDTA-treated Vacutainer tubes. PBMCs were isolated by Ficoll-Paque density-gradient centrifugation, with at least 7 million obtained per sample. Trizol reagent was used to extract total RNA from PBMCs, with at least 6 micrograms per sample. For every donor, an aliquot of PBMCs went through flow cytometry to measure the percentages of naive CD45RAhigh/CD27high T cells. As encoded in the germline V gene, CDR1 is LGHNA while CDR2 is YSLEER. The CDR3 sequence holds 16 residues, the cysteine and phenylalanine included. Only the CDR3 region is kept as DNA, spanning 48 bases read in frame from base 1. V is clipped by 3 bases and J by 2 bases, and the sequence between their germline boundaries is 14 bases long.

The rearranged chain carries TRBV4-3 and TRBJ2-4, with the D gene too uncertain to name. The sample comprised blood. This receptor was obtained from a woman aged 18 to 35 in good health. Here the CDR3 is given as CASSQRLGLPKNIQYF. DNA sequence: TGCGCCAGCAGCCAGCGTTTAGGGCTTCCCAAAAACATTCAGTACTTC.